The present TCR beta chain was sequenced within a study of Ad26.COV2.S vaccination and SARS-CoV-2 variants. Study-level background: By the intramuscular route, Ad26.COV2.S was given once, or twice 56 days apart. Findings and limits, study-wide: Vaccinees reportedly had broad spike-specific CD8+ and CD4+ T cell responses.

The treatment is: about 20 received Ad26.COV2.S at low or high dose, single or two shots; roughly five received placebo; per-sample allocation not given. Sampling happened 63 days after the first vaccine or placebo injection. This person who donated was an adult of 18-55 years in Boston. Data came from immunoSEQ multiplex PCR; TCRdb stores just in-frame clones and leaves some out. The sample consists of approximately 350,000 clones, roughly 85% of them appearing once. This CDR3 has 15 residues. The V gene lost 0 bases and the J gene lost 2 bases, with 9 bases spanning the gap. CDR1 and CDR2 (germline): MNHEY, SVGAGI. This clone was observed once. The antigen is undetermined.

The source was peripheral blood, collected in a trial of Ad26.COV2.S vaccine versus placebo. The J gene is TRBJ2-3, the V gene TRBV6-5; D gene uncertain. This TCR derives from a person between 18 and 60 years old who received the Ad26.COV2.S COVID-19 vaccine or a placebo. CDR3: CASSYSGRTTDTQYF. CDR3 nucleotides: TGTGCCAGCAGTTACTCGGGCCGTACCACAGATACGCAGTATTTT.